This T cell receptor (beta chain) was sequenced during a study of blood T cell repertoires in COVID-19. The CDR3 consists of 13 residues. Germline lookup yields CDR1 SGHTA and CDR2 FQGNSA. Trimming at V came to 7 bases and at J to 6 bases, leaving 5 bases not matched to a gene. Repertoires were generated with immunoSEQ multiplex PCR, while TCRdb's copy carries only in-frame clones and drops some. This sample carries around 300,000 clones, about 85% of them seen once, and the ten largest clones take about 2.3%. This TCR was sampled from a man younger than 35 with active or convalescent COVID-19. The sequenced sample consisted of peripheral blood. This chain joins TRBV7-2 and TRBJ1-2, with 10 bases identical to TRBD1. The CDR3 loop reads CASKPGTGDGYTF. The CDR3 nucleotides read TGTGCCAGCAAGCCGGGGACAGGGGATGGCTACACCTTC.